These T cell receptor beta chains were read from a single sample in a study of blood T cell repertoires in COVID-19. Using immunoSEQ multiplex PCR, the repertoire was profiled, and TCRdb retains in-frame clones only, with some absent. The sample includes more than 400,000 clones, 87% of them seen just once. The sequenced sample was PBMCs or T cells enriched from blood (not recorded which). The origin of the receptors is a young woman who had recovered from COVID-19. Each CDR3 is given with its conserved first and last residue. Fields, in order: V gene, D gene, J gene, clone size, CDR3 protein, CDR3 DNA. A D gene is named only where the DNA matches it firmly. For some rows the clone size is stated as once, few or many, or as a class when expanded; others skip it.

TRBV12-3/TRBV12-4	NA	TRBJ1-1	NA	CASSLTSNTEAFF	TGTGCCAGCAGTCTTACATCGAACACTGAAGCTTTCTTT
TRBV25-1	NA	TRBJ2-5	NA	CASSDSGSQETQYF	TGTGCCAGCAGTGACAGCGGGTCCCAAGAGACCCAGTACTTC
TRBV19	TRBD1	TRBJ2-1	NA	CASSYRGPSYNEQFF	TGTGCCAGTAGTTACAGGGGCCCCTCCTACAATGAGCAGTTCTTC
TRBV5-4	NA	TRBJ1-1	NA	CASSLDSNTEAFF	TGTGCCAGCAGCTTGGACAGTAACACTGAAGCTTTCTTT
TRBV5-8	NA	TRBJ1-1	NA	CASSLAGGMNTEAFF	TGTGCCAGCAGCTTGGCCGGGGGAATGAACACTGAAGCTTTCTTT
TRBV6-5	TRBD1	TRBJ1-4	NA	CASTRDRGIEKLFF	TGTGCCAGCACTCGGGACAGGGGTATAGAAAAACTGTTTTTT
TRBV15	TRBD2	TRBJ2-3	NA	CATSTDLGGDTQYF	TGTGCCACCAGCACGGACCTCGGGGGGGATACGCAGTATTTT
TRBV29-1	TRBD1	TRBJ2-1	NA	CSVLRGQGWNEQFF	TGCAGCGTTTTAAGAGGACAGGGGTGGAATGAGCAGTTCTTC
TRBV5-1	TRBD1	TRBJ2-2	NA	CASRAPGQGAGGELFF	TGCGCCAGCAGGGCCCCGGGACAGGGGGCCGGCGGGGAGCTGTTTTTT
TRBV6-5	NA	TRBJ1-1	NA	CASSRPGGTTEAFF	TGTGCCAGCAGCCGTCCCGGGGGGACCACTGAAGCTTTCTTT
TRBV7-2	TRBD2	TRBJ2-1	NA	CASSLLAVSYNEQFF	TGTGCCAGCAGCTTGCTAGCGGTCTCCTACAATGAGCAGTTCTTC
TRBV2	NA	TRBJ1-2	NA	CASSQDGRYGYTF	TGTGCCAGCAGTCAAGACGGTCGCTATGGCTACACCTTC
TRBV5-6	NA	TRBJ1-4	once	CASCPDAANEKLFF	TGTGCCAGCTGCCCGGATGCGGCTAATGAAAAACTGTTTTTT
TRBV24-1	NA	TRBJ2-3	NA	CATSDYTSGRSSDTQYF	TGTGCCACCAGTGATTATACGTCAGGGCGAAGCTCAGATACGCAGTATTTT
TRBV12-5	NA	TRBJ2-1	NA	CASGFQAYNEQFF	TGTGCTAGTGGTTTTCAGGCATACAATGAGCAGTTCTTC
TRBV7-9	NA	TRBJ1-6	NA	CASRPLDRNSPLHF	TGTGCCAGCAGGCCCCTAGACAGGAATTCACCCCTCCACTTT
TRBV3-1/TRBV3-2	NA	TRBJ1-5	NA	CASSQGPGRGVLHF	TGTGCCAGCAGCCAAGGGCCTGGGAGGGGGGTCTTGCATTTT
TRBV11-2	TRBD2	TRBJ2-5	NA	CASRQGRGASLFQETQYF	TGTGCCAGCAGGCAGGGGCGGGGGGCCTCCCTATTCCAAGAGACCCAGTACTTC
TRBV29-1	NA	TRBJ2-5	NA	CSVLGAEETQYF	TGCAGCGTTTTGGGAGCAGAAGAGACCCAGTACTTC
TRBV18	TRBD1	TRBJ1-1	few	CASFRDRGLDTEAFF	TGTGCCAGCTTCCGGGACAGGGGGTTGGACACTGAAGCTTTCTTT
TRBV25-1	NA	TRBJ1-2	NA	CASSPTENYGYTF	TGTGCCAGCAGCCCGACAGAGAACTATGGCTACACCTTC
TRBV10-3	TRBD1	TRBJ1-2	NA	CATTNTGDRDDYTF	TGTGCCACCACAAACACAGGGGATAGGGACGACTACACCTTC
TRBV21-1	NA	TRBJ2-7	NA	CASSKIRRGGDGRNEQYF	TGTGCCAGCAGCAAAATTCGAAGAGGGGGGGATGGACGGAACGAGCAGTACTTC
TRBV12-5	TRBD1	TRBJ1-5	NA	CASGKLWTGSNQPQHF	TGTGCTAGTGGAAAACTATGGACAGGGAGCAATCAGCCCCAGCATTTT
TRBV7-8	TRBD1	TRBJ1-2	NA	CASSPLNRGDGYTF	TGTGCCAGCAGCCCCTTAAACAGGGGGGACGGCTACACCTTC
TRBV19	TRBD1	TRBJ1-5	NA	CASSDDRDQPQHF	TGTGCCAGTAGCGATGACAGGGATCAGCCCCAGCATTTT
TRBV5-6	TRBD1	TRBJ2-7	NA	CASSSRQGGIYEQYF	TGTGCCAGCAGCTCGAGACAGGGCGGTATATACGAGCAGTACTTC
TRBV5-4	NA	TRBJ1-1	NA	CASSSQMRRDTEAFF	TGTGCCAGCAGCTCCCAGATGAGGAGGGACACTGAAGCTTTCTTT
TRBV30	NA	TRBJ2-2	once	CAWRSRGNTGELFF	TGTGCCTGGAGATCTAGGGGCAACACCGGGGAGCTGTTTTTT
TRBV7-9	TRBD2	TRBJ2-7	NA	CASNSLIAGDLTYEQYF	TGTGCCAGCAATTCTTTGATAGCGGGGGACCTAACCTACGAGCAGTACTTC
TRBV6-5	TRBD1	TRBJ2-2	NA	CASRRTGSGELFF	TGTGCCAGCAGAAGGACAGGGTCCGGGGAGCTGTTTTTT
TRBV28	TRBD1	TRBJ1-1	NA	CASSLKNRGRPVDAFF	TGTGCCAGCAGTTTGAAGAACAGGGGGCGCCCGGTAGATGCTTTCTTT
TRBV5-1	TRBD1	TRBJ1-5	NA	CASDGQGRVQPQHF	TGCGCCAGCGATGGACAGGGTCGGGTTCAGCCCCAGCATTTT
TRBV5-1	TRBD1	TRBJ1-2	NA	CASSSRQGHYGYTF	TGCGCCAGCAGCTCCCGACAGGGGCACTATGGCTACACCTTC
TRBV19	TRBD1	TRBJ1-2	NA	CASGYRDRWLGYTF	TGTGCCAGTGGATACCGGGACAGATGGTTGGGCTACACCTTC
TRBV6-1	TRBD1	TRBJ1-2	NA	CASSELQGVSYGYTF	TGTGCCAGCAGTGAGCTACAGGGGGTCTCTTATGGCTACACCTTC
TRBV3-1/TRBV3-2	TRBD1	TRBJ1-1	NA	CASSLIGQENTEAFF	TGTGCCAGCAGCCTAATAGGACAGGAGAACACTGAAGCTTTCTTT
TRBV2	NA	TRBJ1-5	NA	CASSAGQPQHF	TGTGCCAGCAGTGCGGGACAGCCCCAGCATTTT
TRBV9	NA	TRBJ1-1	NA	CASSREISTEAFF	TGTGCCAGCAGCCGGGAGATAAGCACTGAAGCTTTCTTT
TRBV7-6	TRBD2	TRBJ2-1	NA	CASSLTRLAGGDEQFF	TGTGCCAGCAGCCTCACCAGACTAGCGGGGGGGGATGAGCAGTTCTTC
TRBV28	NA	TRBJ2-7	NA	CASKSSYEQYF	TGTGCGTCCAAGAGCTCCTACGAGCAGTACTTC
TRBV11-2	NA	TRBJ1-5	NA	CASSPRTREPQHF	TGTGCCAGCAGCCCAAGGACTCGGGAGCCCCAGCATTTT
TRBV5-1	NA	TRBJ1-2	NA	CASSLGSTYGYTF	TGCGCCAGCAGCTTGGGTTCTACCTATGGCTACACCTTC
TRBV5-4	NA	TRBJ1-4	NA	CASSFGGTREKLFF	TGTGCCAGCAGCTTTGGGGGGACGAGGGAAAAACTGTTTTTT
TRBV4-1	NA	TRBJ2-2	NA	CASSQRTDSNTGELFF	TGCGCCAGCAGCCAAAGAACAGATTCGAACACCGGGGAGCTGTTTTTT
TRBV15	NA	TRBJ2-5	NA	CATSRDVEETQYF	TGTGCCACCAGCAGAGACGTAGAAGAGACCCAGTACTTC
TRBV3-1/TRBV3-2	TRBD2	TRBJ2-1	NA	CASSQESGGHRNEQFF	TGTGCCAGCAGCCAAGAAAGCGGGGGGCATCGCAATGAGCAGTTCTTC
TRBV25-1	TRBD2	TRBJ2-3	NA	CASSEWRGTTDTQYF	TGTGCCAGCAGTGAATGGCGGGGGACCACAGATACGCAGTATTTT
TRBV5-1	NA	TRBJ2-3	NA	CASSAGSTDTQYF	TGCGCCAGCAGCGCGGGAAGCACAGATACGCAGTATTTT
TRBV7-9	TRBD1	TRBJ2-1	NA	CASRGTGSYNEQFF	TGTGCCAGCAGGGGGACAGGGTCCTACAATGAGCAGTTCTTC
TRBV5-4	TRBD1	TRBJ2-2	NA	CASSLGDRGNTGELFF	TGTGCCAGCAGCCTGGGGGACAGGGGGAACACCGGGGAGCTGTTTTTT
TRBV10-3	NA	TRBJ2-7	NA	CAISERTGLSYEQYF	TGTGCCATCAGTGAAAGAACAGGCCTCTCCTACGAGCAGTACTTC
TRBV12-5	TRBD1	TRBJ1-2	NA	CASGLLPGGTGPLYGYTF	TGTGCTAGTGGTTTGCTTCCGGGCGGGACAGGGCCCCTCTATGGCTACACCTTC
TRBV28	NA	TRBJ1-1	once	CASSLNEGDTEAFF	TGTGCCAGCAGTTTGAATGAGGGGGACACTGAAGCTTTCTTT
TRBV19	NA	TRBJ2-2	once	CASNQGPTGELFF	TGTGCCAGTAATCAGGGTCCCACCGGGGAGCTGTTTTTT